Listed below are T cell receptor beta chains from one sample, sequenced in a study of cytomegalovirus exposure and HLA in healthy donors. The protocol was immunoSEQ multiplex PCR, while the TCRdb copy is restricted to in-frame clones and leaves out a portion. The table shows roughly 100,000 clones, with 70% to 85% occurring only once. The source material was PBMCs. The receptors were sampled from a woman under 30 in good health and CMV-seropositive. The CDR3 runs from the conserved cysteine through the conserved F or W.

>TRBV7-9|TRBJ2-3
CASSFQGTDTQYF
>TRBV7-9|TRBJ2-5
CASSLLSGGRGETQYF
>TRBV13|TRBJ2-2
CASSLKASGRKITGELFF
>TRBV30|TRBJ1-5
CAWSGQGEQPQHF
>TRBV5-6|TRBJ2-1
CASSHRGSTEQFF
>TRBV4-1|TRBJ1-1
CASSQGSGKNTEAFF
>TRBV7-9|TRBJ1-1
CASSSPLGRMTEAFF
>TRBV6-5|TRBJ2-7
CASSLGTASYEQYF
>TRBV5-4|TRBJ2-7
CASSTPGQPYEQYF
>TRBV6-1|TRBJ1-5
CASTRTAPGFQPQHF
>TRBV19|TRBJ2-5
CASSSGQVQGETQYF
>TRBV7-8|TRBJ1-5
CASSLGSRVRNQPQHF
>TRBV27|TRBJ2-4
CASSLRLDGAKNIQYF
>TRBV10-1|TRBJ2-7
CATPPGLGNYEQYF
>TRBV11-2|TRBJ2-2
CASSWGQNTGELFF
>TRBV9|TRBJ1-5
CASSVSYQANQPQHF
>TRBV18|TRBJ1-1
CASSPQNSLNTEAFF
>TRBV9|TRBJ2-7
CASSDGTSAHYEQYF
>TRBV6-5|TRBJ1-1
CASSKTASNTEAFF
>TRBV7-6|TRBJ2-7
CASSLDTSSYEQYF
>TRBV29-1|TRBJ2-7
CSVGYGGLSYEQYF
>TRBV9|TRBJ2-3
CASSDGLPTQYF
>TRBV6-1|TRBJ2-1
CASSEGSGGLDEQFF
>TRBV2|TRBJ1-5
CASCDRGTNQPQHF
>TRBV18|TRBJ2-5
CASSPRAPQGANQETQYF
>TRBV2|TRBJ2-1
CASGGLAGGMFF
>TRBV2|TRBJ2-1
CASCAGGNYNEQFF
>TRBV6-1|TRBJ2-7
CASSEGLAGGNEQYF
>TRBV5-1|TRBJ1-1
CAPPDRNTEAFF
>TRBV5-4|TRBJ2-1
CASSGGAASYNEQFF
>TRBV11-3|TRBJ2-3
CASSLGGGGTDTQYF
>TRBV6-6|TRBJ1-5
CASSHATGVRNQPQHF
>TRBV5-1|TRBJ2-7
CASAKQGAGDEQYF
>TRBV5-4|TRBJ2-2
CASSLAGQNTGELFF
>TRBV18|TRBJ2-3
CASSDSITDTQYF
>TRBV5-6|TRBJ1-1
CASRTGWSGTEAFF
>TRBV28|TRBJ2-7
CASSTSPGLNYEQYF
>TRBV28|TRBJ2-3
CASSPAGAGWGDTQYF
>TRBV19|TRBJ1-4
CASTRQGATNEKLFF
>TRBV27|TRBJ2-3
CASTSLAGDRTDTQYF
>TRBV4-1|TRBJ2-7
CASSQDSYADSYEQYF